The 31 T cell receptor beta chains listed next were all sequenced from one sample in a study of blood T cell repertoires in COVID-19. Here immunoSEQ multiplex PCR was the method, and the copy in TCRdb shows in-frame clones only, minus some. The sample consists of about 36,000 clones, roughly 77% of them appearing once. The sample comprised peripheral blood. Receptors were obtained from a human donor in a cohort sampled during active or convalescent COVID-19. The donor label of this sample is uncertain.

The J gene is TRBJ2-7, the V gene TRBV6-5, with D perhaps TRBD2 (7 bases). V was shortened by 2 bases and J by 2 bases, with 10 bases between the two germline ends. From germline, CDR1 is MNHEY and CDR2 SVGAGI. The CDR3 has 14 amino acids. CDR3 in DNA: TGTGCCAGCAGTTACCGGGGGGACACCTACGAGCAGTACTTC. The encoded protein is CASSYRGDTYEQYF.

Comments on this clone: Other DNA sequences in the sample encode the same CDR3. The chain has TRBV4-1 and TRBJ2-1; D possibly corresponds to TRBD2 (6 bases). Germline V lookup: CDR1 MGHRA, CDR2 YSYEKL. This CDR3 has 13 amino acids. V lost 1 base and J 10 bases, leaving 11 bases between the germline ends. The CDR3 is CASSQGGTNEQFF. The DNA of the CDR3 is TGCGCCAGCAGCCAAGGCGGGACGAACGAGCAGTTCTTC.

The genes are TRBV28 and TRBJ2-2, with D maybe TRBD2 (6 bases). The CDR3 has 15 residues. Germline V gene lookup returns CDR1 MDHEN and CDR2 SYDVKM. V lost 5 bases and J 8 bases, leaving 18 bases between the germline ends. The CDR3 DNA reads TGTGCCAGCAGTCCTTGGACTACCGTGCCGGGGGAGCTGTTTTTT. This encodes CASSPWTTVPGELFF. Looking up the rest from reference TRBV28 and TRBJ2-2 gives the full variable domain: DVKVTQSSRYLVKRTGEKVFLECVQDMDHENMFWYRQDPGLGLRLIYFSYDVKMKEKGDIPEGYSVSREKKERFSLILESASTNQTSMYLCASSPWTTVPGELFFGEGSRLTVL.

This chain links TRBV7-2 with TRBJ1-1; D may be TRBD1 (6 bases). Germline V gives CDR1 SGHTA, CDR2 FQGNSA. V lost 10 bases and J 4 bases, leaving 16 bases between the germline ends. The CDR3 consists of 13 residues. CDR3 in DNA: TGTGCCATCCACAGGGCACTGGGCACTGAAGCTTTCTTT. It translates to CAIHRALGTEAFF. The variable domain in full, with the rest retrieved from reference TRBV7-2 and TRBJ1-1, is GAGVSQSPSNKVTEKGKDVELRCDPISGHTALYWYRQSLGQGLEFLIYFQGNSAPDKSGLPSDRFSAERTGGSVSTLTIQRTQQEDSAVYLCAIHRALGTEAFFGQGTRLTVV.

The chain employs TRBV6-2 or TRBV6-3 and TRBJ2-7, with D unclear. CDR3 length: 11 residues. Trimming removed 6 bases at V and 2 bases at J, with 5 bases between. Germline-derived CDR1 and CDR2 are MNHEY and SVGEGT. For the CDR3, the DNA is TGTGCCAGCAGCTATACCTACGAGCAGTACTTC. Encoded protein: CASSYTYEQYF.

This clone was seen ten or more times. V usage is TRBV27 and J usage is TRBJ2-7; 8 bases match TRBD2. The V segment lost 3 bases and the J segment 6 bases; nucleotides outside the gene matches: 4. In germline, CDR1 is MNHEY, CDR2 SMNVEV (reference sequence). This CDR3 spans 13 amino acids. The CDR3 bases are TGTGCCAGCAGTTTTGGCCGGGAGGGCGAGCAGTACTTC. Amino acid sequence: CASSFGREGEQYF.

This clone was found a few times. This rearrangement joins TRBV7-2 to TRBJ1-6; D not certain. V was cut by 1 base and J by 2 bases, with 12 bases left in between. CDR1 SGHTA and CDR2 FQGNSA come from the germline V gene. This CDR3 region has 17 residues. For the CDR3, the DNA is TGTGCCAGCAGCTTAGTGGGCGTGGTCACCTATAATTCACCCCTCCACTTT. Translated: CASSLVGVVTYNSPLHF. The full variable domain, completed using reference TRBV7-2 and TRBJ1-6, is GAGVSQSPSNKVTEKGKDVELRCDPISGHTALYWYRQSLGQGLEFLIYFQGNSAPDKSGLPSDRFSAERTGGSVSTLTIQRTQQEDSAVYLCASSLVGVVTYNSPLHFGNGTRLTVT.

J is TRBJ1-1 and V is TRBV4-3, with D perhaps TRBD1 (5 bases). CDR3 length: 14 amino acids. V was trimmed by 4 bases and J by 1 base, leaving 10 bases between them. Germline V gene data show CDR1 as LGHNA and CDR2 as YSLEER. The CDR3 DNA reads as TGCGCCAGCAGCCCAGGACAAAGGAACACTGAAGCTTTCTTT. Translated: CASSPGQRNTEAFF.

This clone was seen only a few times. This rearrangement joins TRBV11-2 to TRBJ2-2, with TRBD2 as a possible D gene (6 bases). Germline CDR1 is SGHAT and CDR2 is FQNNGV. The CDR3 consists of 17 residues. V lost 2 bases and J 5 bases, leaving 18 bases between the germline ends. In nucleotides, the CDR3 is TGTGCCAGCAGCTTATTTCGTAGCGGTGGAGGGACCGGGGAGCTGTTTTTT. It encodes CASSLFRSGGGTGELFF.

This clone was found many times. V and J are TRBV19 and TRBJ1-5, with a tentative D call TRBD1 (6 bases). Looked up from germline, CDR1 is LNHDA and CDR2 is SQIVND (reference sequence). The CDR3 is 15 residues long. The V end lost 6 bases, the J end lost 4 bases, and 16 bases lay between the germline ends. CDR3 DNA: TGTGCCAGTAGCCGACTTACAGGGACGAATCAGCCCCAGCATTTT. It encodes CASSRLTGTNQPQHF. Full variable domain (outside the CDR3, taken from reference TRBV19 and TRBJ1-5): DGGITQSPKYLFRKEGQNVTLSCEQNLNHDAMYWYRQDPGQGLRLIYYSQIVNDFQKGDIAEGYSVSREKKESFPLTVTSAQKNPTAFYLCASSRLTGTNQPQHFGDGTRLSIL.

This chain links TRBV10-3 with TRBJ1-4; 9 bases are shared with TRBD1. CDR3 length: 14 residues. CDR1 is ENHRY, CDR2 SYGVKD, per germline. V trimming: 6 bases; J trimming: 8 bases; junction bases outside the gene matches: 7. CDR3 sequence reads: CAISAGTGTEKLFF. The CDR3 DNA reads TGTGCCATCAGCGCCGGGACAGGGACCGAAAAACTGTTTTTT.

V usage is TRBV29-1 and J usage is TRBJ2-1; D possibly corresponds to TRBD1 (6 bases). With 7 bases removed from V and 5 bases from J, the gap between germline ends came to 9 bases. This CDR3 comprises 11 residues. In germline, CDR1 is SQVTM, CDR2 ANQGSEA. The CDR3 region has the DNA TGCAGCGGACGGACAGACAATGAGCAGTTCTTC. This sequence encodes CSGRTDNEQFF.

The V call is TRBV30, the J call TRBJ1-4; 7 bases map to TRBD1. J was trimmed by 1 base and V by 6 bases; bases with no gene match: 5. The germline CDR1 and CDR2 sequences are GTSNPN and SVGIG (reference sequence). CDR3 length: 14 residues. This CDR3 is CACPQGGTNEKLFF. DNA for the CDR3: TGTGCCTGCCCTCAGGGGGGAACTAATGAAAAACTGTTTTTT. The full variable domain, with the rest looked up from reference TRBV30 and TRBJ1-4, is SQTIHQWPATLVQPVGSPLSLECTVEGTSNPNLYWYRQAAGRGLQLLFYSVGIGQISSEVPQNLSASRPQDRQFILSSKKLLLSDSGFYLCACPQGGTNEKLFFGSGTQLSVL.

The V call is TRBV6-5, the J call TRBJ1-2; D might be TRBD1 (5 bases). There are 14 residues in the CDR3. CDR1 is MNHEY and CDR2 is SVGAGI in the germline V gene. Deletions cut 0 bases from V and 6 bases from J, with 11 bases between. The CDR3 loop is CASSYSGGVDGYTF. In DNA, the CDR3 is TGTGCCAGCAGTTACTCTGGGGGGGTAGATGGCTACACCTTC.

The chain is built from TRBV5-1 and TRBJ2-2, with 7 bases aligning to TRBD2. The germline V gene has CDR1 SGHRS and CDR2 YFSETQ. The ends lost 8 bases at V and 4 bases at J; junction bases unmatched: 8. The CDR3 contains 14 residues. Here the CDR3 reads CASHRGEITGELFF. As DNA, the CDR3 is TGCGCCAGTCACCGGGGGGAAATCACCGGGGAGCTGTTTTTT.

The gene calls are TRBV14 and TRBJ2-3; D is possibly TRBD2 (6 bases). The CDR3 sequence is 14 residues long. Trimming cost V 6 bases and J 2 bases, with 12 bases left between them. Germline CDR1 reads SGHDN; CDR2 reads FVKESK. This CDR3 reads CASSPGLNTDTQYF. DNA of the CDR3: TGTGCCAGCAGTCCGGGACTGAACACAGATACGCAGTATTTT.

The CDR3 bases are TGTGCCAGCAGCGTAGCGGCAGGGCAATCTGGGGCCAACGTCCTGACTTTC. It codes for CASSVAAGQSGANVLTF. This chain joins TRBV9 and TRBJ2-6; D might be TRBD1 (5 bases). In germline, CDR1 is SGDLS, CDR2 YYNGEE. CDR3 length: 17 amino acids. Trimming removed 0 bases at V and 1 base at J, with 11 bases between.

This chain uses TRBV12-3 or TRBV12-4 with TRBJ2-7; 7 bases align to TRBD2. This CDR3 contains 12 residues. Germline trimming cut 8 bases from V and 9 bases from J; bases unmatched to any gene: 10. The CDR3 loop is CASRGVRPGQYF. The CDR3, as DNA: TGTGCCAGCCGGGGGGTCCGGCCGGGGCAGTACTTC.

This clone occurred a few times. CDR3 sequence (DNA): TGTGCCAGCAGTTCTACAGGGGTACGCACCGGGGAGCTGTTTTTT. Its translation: CASSSTGVRTGELFF. The rearrangement uses TRBV7-2 and TRBJ2-2, with 7 bases aligning to TRBD1. The J segment lost 4 bases and the V segment lost 6 bases, leaving 8 bases of the junction unmatched. Per the germline V gene, CDR1 is SGHTA and CDR2 is FQGNSA. The CDR3 length is 15 residues.

The chain links TRBV15 to TRBJ1-6, with 10 nucleotides matching TRBD1. The CDR3 loop spans 15 amino acids. J gave up 6 bases and V 1 base, and 0 bases lay outside the gene matches. Germline V gives CDR1 LNHNV, CDR2 YYDKDF (reference sequence). Here the CDR3 reads CATSRGDRGNSPLHF. DNA for the CDR3: TGTGCCACCAGCAGAGGGGACAGGGGTAATTCACCCCTCCACTTT.

The rearrangement links TRBV5-1 to TRBJ2-1; 12 positions match TRBD1. Germline CDR1 SGHRS, CDR2 YFSETQ. V dropped 4 bases and J dropped 7; count of bases not matched to a gene: 9. The CDR3 loop spans 16 amino acids. The CDR3 sequence is CASSQGGTGGFNEQFF. CDR3 coding DNA: TGCGCCAGCAGCCAAGGGGGGACAGGGGGCTTTAATGAGCAGTTCTTC.

J is TRBJ2-2 and V is TRBV11-2; tentative D call: TRBD2 (6 bases). This CDR3 contains 16 residues. Trimming removed 5 bases at V and 6 bases at J, with 19 bases between. Germline assignment: CDR1 SGHAT and CDR2 FQNNGV. The CDR3 is CASSLITGRSPGELFF. The CDR3 DNA follows: TGTGCCAGCAGCCTAATTACGGGGAGGAGCCCCGGGGAGCTGTTTTTT.

This clone was seen a few times. This rearrangement joins TRBV27 to TRBJ1-4; D is unresolved. The CDR3 sequence is 15 residues long. Germline V gene sequence: CDR1 MNHEY, CDR2 SMNVEV (reference sequence). Trimming cost V 5 bases and J 7 bases, with 17 bases left between them. The CDR3 loop reads CASSPWAPDREKLFF. As DNA, the CDR3 is TGTGCCAGCAGTCCCTGGGCCCCGGATCGTGAAAAACTGTTTTTT.

The chain has TRBV27 and TRBJ2-7, with 11 bases that match TRBD2. Germline V gene lookup returns CDR1 MNHEY and CDR2 SMNVEV (reference sequence). The V gene end was trimmed by 0 bases and the J gene end by 5 bases; junction bases not matched to a gene: 6. This CDR3 contains 16 residues. As DNA, the CDR3 is TGTGCCAGCAGTTTATCCCCCCTAGCGGGAGGTCACGAGCAGTACTTC. This sequence encodes CASSLSPLAGGHEQYF.

The V gene is TRBV12-5, the J gene TRBJ2-3, with 8 nucleotides matching TRBD2. The germline gives CDR1 LGHNT, CDR2 FRNRAP. This CDR3 comprises 20 residues. The ends lost 3 bases at V and 5 bases at J; junction bases unmatched: 22. CDR3 in amino acids: CASGFLLAGDVEEAVDTQYF. The CDR3 DNA follows: TGTGCTAGTGGTTTTCTCCTAGCGGGCGACGTCGAGGAGGCGGTAGATACGCAGTATTTT.

V usage is TRBV4-3 and J usage is TRBJ1-4; no definite D call. V lost 2 bases, J lost 4 bases, and 11 bases lay in between. Germline V gene lookup returns CDR1 LGHNA and CDR2 YSLEER. The CDR3 covers 15 residues. For the CDR3, the DNA is TGCGCCAGCAGCCAACGGTATGAGAATAATGAAAAACTGTTTTTT. This translates into CASSQRYENNEKLFF.

Concerning this clone itself: Germline is not matched at one junction end, which may reflect a read error. J is TRBJ2-5 and V is TRBV5-1; D not certain. CDR3 length: 14 amino acids. In germline, CDR1 is SGHRS, CDR2 YFSETQ. The CDR3 DNA sequence: TGCGCCAGCAGCCCGAGCAGGAACCATGAGACCCAGTACTTC. Encoded protein: CASSPSRNHETQYF.

The count of this clone is one. The chain carries TRBV5-4 and TRBJ1-5, with D perhaps matching TRBD1 (6 bases). CDR3 length: 14 residues. V was trimmed by 4 bases and J by 5 bases, leaving 13 bases between them. Germline values: CDR1 SGHNT, CDR2 YYREEE (reference sequence). CDR3 sequence: CASSLRGADQPQHF. The CDR3 DNA reads as TGTGCCAGCAGCCTCCGGGGGGCTGATCAGCCCCAGCATTTT.

The rearrangement uses TRBV7-9 and TRBJ2-7; D perhaps matches TRBD1 (6 bases). The V gene lost 5 bases and the J gene lost 2 bases, with 10 bases spanning the gap. The CDR3 runs 13 residues. Germline CDR1 reads SEHNR; CDR2 reads FQNEAQ (reference sequence). CDR3 amino acids: CASSTGTTYEQYF. In nucleotides, the CDR3 is TGTGCCAGCAGCACCGGGACAACCTACGAGCAGTACTTC.

The rearrangement links TRBV2 to TRBJ1-1; D not resolved. Trimming pared 3 bases from V and 1 base from J, leaving 9 bases between. The CDR3 runs to 14 residues. CDR1 is SNHLY and CDR2 is FYNNEI in the germline V gene. CDR3 nucleotides: TGTGCCAGCAGTGATAACCTTAGGAACACTGAAGCTTTCTTT. Translating gives CASSDNLRNTEAFF.

The chain is built from TRBV28 and TRBJ2-1, with D possibly TRBD1 on 5 matching bases. CDR1 is MDHEN and CDR2 is SYDVKM in the germline V gene. V lost 6 bases and J 0 bases, leaving 9 bases between the germline ends. The CDR3 consists of 14 residues. The CDR3 spells CASSQGTSYNEQFF. CDR3 in DNA: TGTGCCAGCAGCCAGGGAACCTCCTACAATGAGCAGTTCTTC.